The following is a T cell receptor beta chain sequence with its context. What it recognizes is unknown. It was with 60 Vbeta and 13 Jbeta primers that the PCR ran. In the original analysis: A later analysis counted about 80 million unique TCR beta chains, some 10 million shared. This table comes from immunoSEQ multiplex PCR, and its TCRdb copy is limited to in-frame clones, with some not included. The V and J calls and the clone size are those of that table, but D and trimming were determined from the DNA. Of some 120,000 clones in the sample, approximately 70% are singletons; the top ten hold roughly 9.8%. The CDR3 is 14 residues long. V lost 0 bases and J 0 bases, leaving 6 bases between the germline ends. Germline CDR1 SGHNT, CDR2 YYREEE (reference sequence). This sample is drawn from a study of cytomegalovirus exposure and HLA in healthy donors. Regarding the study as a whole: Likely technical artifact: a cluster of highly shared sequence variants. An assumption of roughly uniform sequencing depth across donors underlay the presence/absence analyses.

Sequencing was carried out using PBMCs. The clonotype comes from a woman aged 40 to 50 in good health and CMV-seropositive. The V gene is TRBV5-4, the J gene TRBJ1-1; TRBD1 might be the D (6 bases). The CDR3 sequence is CASSLGQVNTEAFF. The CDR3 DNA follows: TGTGCCAGCAGCTTGGGACAGGTGAACACTGAAGCTTTCTTT.